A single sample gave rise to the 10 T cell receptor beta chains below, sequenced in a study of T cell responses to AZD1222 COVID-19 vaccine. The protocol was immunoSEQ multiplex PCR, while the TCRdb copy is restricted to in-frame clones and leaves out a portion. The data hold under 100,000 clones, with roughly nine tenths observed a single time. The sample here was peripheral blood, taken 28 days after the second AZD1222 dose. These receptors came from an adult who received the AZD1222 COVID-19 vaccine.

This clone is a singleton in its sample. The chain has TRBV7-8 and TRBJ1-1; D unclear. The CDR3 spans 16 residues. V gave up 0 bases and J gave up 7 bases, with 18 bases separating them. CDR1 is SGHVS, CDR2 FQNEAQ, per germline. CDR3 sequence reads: CASSLASFTVGYEAFF. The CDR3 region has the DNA TGTGCCAGCAGCTTAGCGTCCTTCACGGTGGGATATGAAGCTTTCTTT.

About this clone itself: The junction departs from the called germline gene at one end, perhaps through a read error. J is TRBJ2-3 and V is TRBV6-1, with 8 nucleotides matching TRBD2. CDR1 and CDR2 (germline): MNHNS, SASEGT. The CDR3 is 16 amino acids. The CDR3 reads CASRETGGAGTDTQYF. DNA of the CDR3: TGTGCCAGCCGTGAAACGGGAGGGGCGGGGACAGATACGCAGTATTTT.

CDR3 loop: CASSPPAPNTEAFF. In DNA, the CDR3 is TGTGCCAGCTCACCACCGGCTCCGAACACTGAAGCTTTCTTT. The V and J genes are TRBV18 and TRBJ1-1; D is undetermined. There are 14 residues in the CDR3. Germline V CDR1 and CDR2: KGHSH, LQKENI. V shed 0 bases and J shed 1 base, with 6 bases lying between them.

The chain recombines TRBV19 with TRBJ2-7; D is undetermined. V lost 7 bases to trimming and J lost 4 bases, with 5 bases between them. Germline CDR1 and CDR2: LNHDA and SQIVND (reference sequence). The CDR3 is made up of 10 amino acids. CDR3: CASNWYEQYF. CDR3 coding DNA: TGTGCCAGTAATTGGTACGAGCAGTACTTC.

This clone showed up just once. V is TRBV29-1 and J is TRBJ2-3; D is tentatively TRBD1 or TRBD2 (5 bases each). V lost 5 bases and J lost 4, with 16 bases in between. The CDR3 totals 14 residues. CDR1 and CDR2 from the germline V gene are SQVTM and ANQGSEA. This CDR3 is CSVLGRWGSDTQYF. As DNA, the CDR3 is TGCAGCGTTCTGGGCAGGTGGGGGTCAGATACGCAGTATTTT.

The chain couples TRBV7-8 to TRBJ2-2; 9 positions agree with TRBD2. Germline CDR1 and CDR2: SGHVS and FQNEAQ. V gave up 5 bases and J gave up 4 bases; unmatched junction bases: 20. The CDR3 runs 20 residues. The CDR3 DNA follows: TGTGCCAGCAGCGCCTCTGGAAGGCTAGCGGGGTCTCGAAGCACCGGGGAGCTGTTTTTT. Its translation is CASSASGRLAGSRSTGELFF.

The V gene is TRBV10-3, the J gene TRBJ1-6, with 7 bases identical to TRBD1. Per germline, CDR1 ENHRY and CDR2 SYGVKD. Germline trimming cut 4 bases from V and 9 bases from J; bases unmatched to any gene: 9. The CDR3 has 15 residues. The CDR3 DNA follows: TGTGCCATCAGTGTCACCGGGACAGATAGTTCACCCCTCCACTTT. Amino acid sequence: CAISVTGTDSSPLHF.

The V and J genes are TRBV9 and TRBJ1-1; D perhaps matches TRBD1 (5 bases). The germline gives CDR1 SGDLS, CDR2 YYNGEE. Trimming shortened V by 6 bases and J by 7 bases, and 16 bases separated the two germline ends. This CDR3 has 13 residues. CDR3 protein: CASNPMGQGEAFF. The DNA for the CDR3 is TGTGCCAGCAACCCAATGGGGCAAGGTGAAGCTTTCTTT.

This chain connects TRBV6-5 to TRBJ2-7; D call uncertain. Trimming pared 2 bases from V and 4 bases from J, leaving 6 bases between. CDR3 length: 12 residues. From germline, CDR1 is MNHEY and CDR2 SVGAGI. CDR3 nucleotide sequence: TGTGCCAGCAGTTACAGCCTTTACGAGCAGTACTTC. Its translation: CASSYSLYEQYF.

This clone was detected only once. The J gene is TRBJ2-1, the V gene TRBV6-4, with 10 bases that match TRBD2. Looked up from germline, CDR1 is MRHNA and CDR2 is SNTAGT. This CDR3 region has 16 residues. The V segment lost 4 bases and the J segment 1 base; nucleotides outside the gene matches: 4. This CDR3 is CASSVQRGGSYNEQFF. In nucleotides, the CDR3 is TGTGCCAGCAGTGTCCAGCGGGGGGGTTCCTACAATGAGCAGTTCTTC.